These T cell receptor beta chains were read from a single sample in a study of CD8 T cells in Susac syndrome. TCRdb fed the immunoSEQ multiplex PCR reads into MiXCR, producing one record per CDR3 protein. The sample consists of fewer than 150,000 distinct CDR3 sequences, about 95% of them appearing once. Sample: CD4+ T cells from PBMCs. The receptors stem from a human donor in good health. Each CDR3 is given with its conserved first and last residue. Fields, in order: V gene, D gene, J gene, clone size, CDR3 DNA, CDR3 protein. A D gene is named only where the DNA matches it firmly. Clone size is stated in some rows and not others, as once, few, many or a class when expanded.

V: TRBV2; D: TRBD2; J: TRBJ2-1; size: .; DNA: TGTGCCAGCAATCCGGGACTAGCTGTCTTTGATGAGCAGTTCTTC; CDR3: CASNPGLAVFDEQFF
V: TRBV7-7; D: TRBD2; J: TRBJ2-5; size: .; DNA: TGTGCCAGCAGCTTGACCCCGACTAGCCGGGAGACCCAGTACTTC; CDR3: CASSLTPTSRETQYF
V: TRBV3-1; D: TRBD2; J: TRBJ2-1; size: .; DNA: TGTGCCAGCAGCCCTAGCGGGGGCTCCTACAATGAGCAGTTCTTC; CDR3: CASSPSGGSYNEQFF
V: TRBV19; D: .; J: TRBJ1-5; size: .; DNA: TGTGCCACCTCCTTCGCCTCTTATAGCAATCAGCCCCAGCATTTT; CDR3: CATSFASYSNQPQHF
V: TRBV19; D: TRBD2; J: TRBJ2-5; size: .; DNA: TGTGCCAGTAGTACCCCTCCCGGGACTAGCGGGAGAGGAGAGACCCAGTACTTC; CDR3: CASSTPPGTSGRGETQYF
V: TRBV6-2/TRBV6-3; D: .; J: TRBJ2-1; size: .; DNA: TGTGCCTCCAGACCTGAGGGGGATGAGCAGTTCTTC; CDR3: CASRPEGDEQFF
V: TRBV5-1; D: .; J: TRBJ2-1; size: .; DNA: TGCGCCAGCGGAGTGGGGGCGTCCTACAATGAGCAGTTCTTC; CDR3: CASGVGASYNEQFF
V: TRBV7-9; D: .; J: TRBJ2-6; size: .; DNA: TGTGCCAGCAGCGGGGTCTCTACTGGGGCCAACGTCCTGACTTTC; CDR3: CASSGVSTGANVLTF
V: TRBV20-1; D: TRBD1; J: TRBJ1-5; size: .; DNA: TGCAGTGCCCTTAGACAGGGGGATCAGCCCCAGCATTTT; CDR3: CSALRQGDQPQHF
V: TRBV15; D: TRBD1; J: TRBJ2-7; size: .; DNA: TGTGCCACCAGCAGAGGCGGACAGGGGGCCAACATCCTCCTCTCATACGAGCAGTACTTC; CDR3: CATSRGGQGANILLSYEQYF
V: TRBV10-3; D: .; J: TRBJ2-1; size: .; DNA: TGTGCCATCAGTGAGGCTCAAGGCGGGCGCAATGAGCAGTTCTTC; CDR3: CAISEAQGGRNEQFF
V: TRBV25-1; D: .; J: TRBJ2-1; size: .; DNA: TGTGCCAGCAGTGACCGCGGATTAGGCCTAGAGCAGTTCTTC; CDR3: CASSDRGLGLEQFF
V: TRBV27; D: TRBD2; J: TRBJ2-7; size: .; DNA: TGTGCCAGCAGTCCGCGGAGGCGGGGGTACGAGCAGTACTTC; CDR3: CASSPRRRGYEQYF
V: TRBV5-1; D: TRBD1; J: TRBJ1-1; size: .; DNA: TGCGCCAGCAGCCGGGGGGGACAGGGAATGAACACTGAAGCTTTCTTT; CDR3: CASSRGGQGMNTEAFF
V: TRBV5-1; D: .; J: TRBJ1-4; size: .; DNA: TGCGCCAGCAGCCGGGGACAATCTAATGAAAAACTGTTTTTT; CDR3: CASSRGQSNEKLFF
V: TRBV10-2; D: .; J: TRBJ2-5; size: .; DNA: TGCGCCAGCACCGATCGAATGGGGACCCAGTACTTC; CDR3: CASTDRMGTQYF
V: TRBV27; D: .; J: TRBJ1-3; size: .; DNA: TGTGCCAGCAGTTCCTCTGGGATGGTAGGGGGCACCATATATTTT; CDR3: CASSSSGMVGGTIYF
V: TRBV5-5; D: .; J: TRBJ2-7; size: .; DNA: TGTGCCAGCAGCTCCTACGACCGAGACGGGAACGAGCAGTACTTC; CDR3: CASSSYDRDGNEQYF
V: TRBV27; D: .; J: TRBJ2-3; size: .; DNA: TGTGCCAGCAGTCCTCGGGTGCTGAGAGATACGCAGTATTTT; CDR3: CASSPRVLRDTQYF
V: TRBV29-1; D: .; J: TRBJ1-2; size: .; DNA: TGCAGCGTTGTGGCCCCATTAAGCTATGGCTACACCTTC; CDR3: CSVVAPLSYGYTF
V: TRBV15; D: .; J: TRBJ2-5; size: .; DNA: TGTGCCACCAGCAGCGCAGAAAGAGAGACCCAGTACTTC; CDR3: CATSSAERETQYF
V: TRBV24-1; D: .; J: TRBJ2-3; size: .; DNA: TGTGCCACCAGTGATTACGGGTCTAGCACAGATACGCAGTATTTT; CDR3: CATSDYGSSTDTQYF
V: TRBV10-3; D: .; J: TRBJ1-2; size: .; DNA: TGTGCCATCAGTGAGAAGCAGACCTACACCTTC; CDR3: CAISEKQTYTF
V: TRBV14; D: .; J: TRBJ1-1; size: .; DNA: TGTGCCAGCACCCCACTATCCACAGGGTTTGGGACTGAAGCTTTCTTT; CDR3: CASTPLSTGFGTEAFF
V: TRBV5-1; D: TRBD1; J: TRBJ2-5; size: .; DNA: TGCGCCAGCAGCCACGACAGGGGAGAGACCCAGTACTTC; CDR3: CASSHDRGETQYF
V: TRBV25-1; D: .; J: TRBJ2-5; size: .; DNA: TGTGCCAGCAGTATTACGGGAGAGACCCAGTACTTC; CDR3: CASSITGETQYF
V: TRBV7-9; D: .; J: TRBJ1-1; size: once; DNA: TGTGCCAGCAGCTTCCCCAGGGATAACACTGAAGCTTTCTTT; CDR3: CASSFPRDNTEAFF
V: TRBV30; D: .; J: TRBJ1-5; size: .; DNA: TGTGCCTGGAGAGAACAGAGCAGCGCAACAGGGTTAAACAATCAGCCCCAGCATTTT; CDR3: CAWREQSSATGLNNQPQHF
V: TRBV3-1; D: .; J: TRBJ2-3; size: .; DNA: TGTGCCAGCAGCCAAGATTTTGGAGCAGATACGCAGTATTTT; CDR3: CASSQDFGADTQYF
V: TRBV29-1; D: TRBD2; J: TRBJ2-1; size: .; DNA: TGCAGCGCCCGAATCGGGACTAGCGGGATTCTATACAATGAGCAGTTCTTC; CDR3: CSARIGTSGILYNEQFF
V: TRBV29-1; D: TRBD1; J: TRBJ1-2; size: .; DNA: TGCAGCGTTGTTCGACAGGGAACCTATGGCTACACCTTC; CDR3: CSVVRQGTYGYTF
V: TRBV20-1; D: TRBD1; J: TRBJ1-1; size: .; DNA: TGCAGTGCTCGTCTGGGACAGGGGTTAGGCACTGAAGCTTTCTTT; CDR3: CSARLGQGLGTEAFF
V: TRBV12-3/TRBV12-4; D: .; J: TRBJ1-5; size: .; DNA: TGTGCCAGCAGTCCCCCGGGAGGGGTCAATCAGCCCCAGCATTTT; CDR3: CASSPPGGVNQPQHF
V: TRBV20-1; D: .; J: TRBJ2-3; size: .; DNA: TGCAGTGCTAGAAGGGGGGTTGGAAAGGTAGATACGCAGTATTTT; CDR3: CSARRGVGKVDTQYF
V: TRBV5-1; D: TRBD1; J: TRBJ2-5; size: .; DNA: TGCGCCAGCAGCCCGAATACAGGGGGGACGGAGACCCAGTACTTC; CDR3: CASSPNTGGTETQYF
V: TRBV7-2; D: .; J: TRBJ2-7; size: .; DNA: TGTGCCAGCAGCTTCGCTAGTCGGGGCTACGAGCAGTACTTC; CDR3: CASSFASRGYEQYF
V: TRBV28; D: .; J: TRBJ2-5; size: few; DNA: TGTGCCAGCAGTCCCCCCCGAGAGACCCAGTACTTC; CDR3: CASSPPRETQYF
V: TRBV5-6; D: .; J: TRBJ2-1; size: .; DNA: TGTGCCAGTACCCGGGGACTGTCCTACAATGAGCAGTTCTTC; CDR3: CASTRGLSYNEQFF
V: TRBV5-1; D: .; J: TRBJ2-1; size: .; DNA: TGCGCCAGCAGCCTCGAGCTAAACCATGAGCAGTTCTTC; CDR3: CASSLELNHEQFF
V: TRBV2; D: .; J: TRBJ2-7; size: .; DNA: TGTGCCAGCAGCGGTGAGTCCTACGAGCAGTACTTC; CDR3: CASSGESYEQYF
V: TRBV28; D: .; J: TRBJ2-3; size: .; DNA: TGTGCCAGCAGTCCCCCTAGCGCCCTCACAGATACGCAGTATTTT; CDR3: CASSPPSALTDTQYF
V: TRBV9; D: .; J: TRBJ2-3; size: .; DNA: TGTGCCAGCAGCGTGACGACGGCAGATACGCAGTATTTT; CDR3: CASSVTTADTQYF
V: TRBV5-1; D: .; J: TRBJ1-2; size: .; DNA: TGCGCCAGCAGCTTGAGCCCAGGAAACTATGGCTACACCTTC; CDR3: CASSLSPGNYGYTF
V: TRBV19; D: TRBD2; J: TRBJ2-2; size: .; DNA: TGTGCCAGTACCTTAGCGGGAGGGGTCACCGGGGAGCTGTTTTTT; CDR3: CASTLAGGVTGELFF
V: TRBV7-2; D: TRBD2; J: TRBJ2-7; size: once; DNA: TGTGCCAGCAGCCGGGGACTAGCGGGAAACTCCTACGAGCAGTACTTC; CDR3: CASSRGLAGNSYEQYF
V: TRBV28; D: TRBD2; J: TRBJ2-4; size: .; DNA: TGTGCCAGCAGTCCCTGGGACCCTGGGAGGGGCAAAAACATTCAGTACTTC; CDR3: CASSPWDPGRGKNIQYF
V: TRBV7-9; D: .; J: TRBJ2-5; size: .; DNA: TGTGCCAGCAGCCCAAGGGGGGGTGAAGAGACCCAGTACTTC; CDR3: CASSPRGGEETQYF
V: TRBV28; D: TRBD2; J: TRBJ2-1; size: .; DNA: TGTGCCAGCAGGCTAGCGGGAGGTTCCTACAATGAGCAGTTCTTC; CDR3: CASRLAGGSYNEQFF
V: TRBV7-9; D: TRBD2; J: TRBJ2-7; size: .; DNA: TGTGCCAGCAGCTTAGCTTCCGGGACTAGCGGCGAGCAGTACTTC; CDR3: CASSLASGTSGEQYF
V: TRBV5-1; D: TRBD2; J: TRBJ2-1; size: .; DNA: TGCGCCAGCAGCGGACTAGCGGGAGGGCAGTACAATGAGCAGTTCTTC; CDR3: CASSGLAGGQYNEQFF
V: TRBV19; D: .; J: TRBJ1-1; size: once; DNA: TGTGCCAGTAAAACCTCCGGGGCTGAAGCTTTCTTT; CDR3: CASKTSGAEAFF
V: TRBV19; D: .; J: TRBJ2-1; size: .; DNA: TGTGCCAGTAGTATAAGGCGAGACTACAATGAGCAGTTCTTC; CDR3: CASSIRRDYNEQFF
V: TRBV10-3; D: .; J: TRBJ2-7; size: .; DNA: TGTGCCATCTCGAACTTCCCCTACGAGCAGTACTTC; CDR3: CAISNFPYEQYF
V: TRBV18; D: .; J: TRBJ1-2; size: .; DNA: TGTGCCAGCTCACCATTGGAGAACTATGGCTACACCTTC; CDR3: CASSPLENYGYTF
V: TRBV20-1; D: .; J: TRBJ2-7; size: .; DNA: TGCAGTGCTAGAGATCTCGGCGGGACACCCTACGAGCAGTACTTC; CDR3: CSARDLGGTPYEQYF
V: TRBV3-1; D: .; J: TRBJ2-3; size: .; DNA: TGTGCCAGCAGCCACCTCCAGGTCGGCGGCACAGATACGCAGTATTTT; CDR3: CASSHLQVGGTDTQYF
V: TRBV2; D: .; J: TRBJ2-2; size: .; DNA: TGTGCCAGCAGTGTAGAGACCGGGGAGCTGTTTTTT; CDR3: CASSVETGELFF
V: TRBV3-1; D: .; J: TRBJ1-5; size: .; DNA: TGTGCCAGCAGCCATCGGGGGGCGTCGGGGCCCCAGCATTTT; CDR3: CASSHRGASGPQHF
V: TRBV5-1; D: TRBD1; J: TRBJ1-1; size: once; DNA: TGCGCCAGCAGCTTCTCGGGACAGTTGAACACTGAAGCTTTCTTT; CDR3: CASSFSGQLNTEAFF
V: TRBV12-3/TRBV12-4; D: TRBD2; J: TRBJ2-7; size: .; DNA: TGTGCCAGCAGTCCGGGACTAGCGGGAACGGAGCAGTACTTC; CDR3: CASSPGLAGTEQYF